This entry concerns a single T cell receptor beta chain. Its antigen is unknown. A junction boundary mismatches the germline segment, possibly from a read error. Whole blood was collected in K2EDTA tubes by collaborating institutions according to the institutions' own protocols. For TCRbeta analysis, collaborators shipped samples as frozen whole blood, isolated PBMCs, or DNA extracted from either of those sample types. This sample stems from a study of blood T cell repertoires in COVID-19 (dated by TCRdb to 2020 to 2022). Turning to the overall study: The collaborator samples originated in the United States, Italy and Spain and spanned the acute and convalescent phases of COVID-19. Where available, HLA class I and class II types were taken from metadata supplied by the sample provider and were not determined by assay-based typing. The prospective study material was composed of cDNA or gDNA derived from T cells, B-cell-depleted T cells, or PBMCs. Sample metadata almost always included a de-identified subject ID, COVID-19 status, age in years and sex. Samples came from the ongoing ImmuneRACE study (first 160 participants) plus 1,254 subjects from 6 global collaborators. The dataset comprised deeply sampled blood TCRbeta repertoires from subjects exposed to, actively infected with, or recovered from COVID-19. A freely available public database, intended as a resource for researchers studying the immune response to SARS-CoV-2, is where the repertoires were released. Broader findings and caveats from the paper: The amount of clinical and demographic metadata varied by source and participant and was provided uncurated.

TCRbeta CDR3 regions were amplified from genomic DNA using the immunoSEQ Assay, a bias-controlled multiplex PCR. The authors' pipeline ran thus. The number of nucleated cells in each sample was estimated by amplification of reference gene primers within the assay. To quantify the absolute abundance of each unique TCRbeta CDR3 rearrangement, sequence reads were collapsed and filtered. For each sample, productive Simpson clonality was calculated as the square root of Simpson's diversity index over productive rearrangements. TCRdb took this table from immuneACCESS and kept in-frame rearrangements with V and J called. Such tables lack part of the clones; where checked against another copy, unresolved V genes explain under half of the gap, and the rest is unexplained. V, J and clone size were drawn from that table, and D and trimming were deduced from the DNA. The sample table lists about 88,000 clones, around 93% of them with a count of one. Under 2% of the sample is taken by the ten largest.

Sequences MNHEY (CDR1) and SMNVEV (CDR2) are obtained from the germline V gene (reference sequence). Including cysteine and phenylalanine, the CDR3 has 15 amino acids. Just CDR3 DNA is preserved here, 45 bases in frame from base 1. The clonotype comes from a human donor with active COVID-19. The donor label of this sample is uncertain. Recombination joined TRBV27 with TRBJ2-7, with TRBD1 tentatively as D gene (6 bases match). Specimen: peripheral blood. The nucleotide sequence reads as follows: TGTGCCAGCAGCTTATCATTTGACAGGCAATACGAGCAGTACTTC. It translates as CASSLSFDRQYEQYF.